These 16 T cell receptor beta chains originate from one sample sequenced in a study of identical twins' blood T cells. TCRdb processed the 5' RACE reads anew with MiXCR; each CDR3 protein has one entry. The table has fewer than 450,000 distinct CDR3 sequences, 28% seen once. Sample: PBMCs. Every receptor here comes from a woman aged 18 to 55 in good health.

This clonotype appeared a single time. The chain couples TRBV7-2 to TRBJ1-1, with TRBD1 identical over 7 bases. J was trimmed by 4 bases and V by 5 bases; bases with no gene match: 13. The germline V gene encodes CDR1 SGHTA and CDR2 FQGNSA. CDR3 length equals 16 residues. The CDR3 coding sequence is TGTGCCAGCAGCCCTACGCGGGACAGCTTGGGCACTGAAGCTTTCTTT. Translated, it gives CASSPTRDSLGTEAFF.

This clonotype appeared many times. The DNA of the CDR3 is TGTGCCAGCAGCCCGGGGCCGCGCTATGGCTACACCTTC. Its protein product is CASSPGPRYGYTF. The genes are TRBV2 and TRBJ1-2; D may be TRBD1 (5 bases). This CDR3 spans 13 amino acids. V dropped 6 bases and J dropped 4 bases, with 12 bases sitting between them. The germline V gene encodes CDR1 SNHLY and CDR2 FYNNEI.

The chain recombines TRBV19 with TRBJ1-4; 9 nucleotides agree with TRBD1. J was trimmed by 0 bases and V by 7 bases; bases with no gene match: 3. The CDR3 has 15 residues. Per the germline V gene, CDR1 is LNHDA and CDR2 is SQIVND (reference sequence). The CDR3 reads CASNRDRATNEKLFF. Here the CDR3 DNA reads TGTGCCAGTAACCGGGACAGGGCAACTAATGAAAAACTGTTTTTT. Together with reference TRBV19 and TRBJ1-4, the CDR3 gives the full variable domain: DGGITQSPKYLFRKEGQNVTLSCEQNLNHDAMYWYRQDPGQGLRLIYYSQIVNDFQKGDIAEGYSVSREKKESFPLTVTSAQKNPTAFYLCASNRDRATNEKLFFGSGTQLSVL.

The chain joins TRBV6-6 to TRBJ1-1; D is ambiguous. CDR1 is MNHNY, CDR2 SVGAGI, per germline (reference sequence). The CDR3 covers 12 residues. Trimming left V 6 bases short and J 7 bases short, with 12 bases between. Here the CDR3 DNA reads TGTGCCAGCAGCAGACTTGAAAATGAAGCTTTCTTT. Its protein is CASSRLENEAFF.

This clonotype occurred a few times. This chain connects TRBV7-2 to TRBJ1-1; no clear D. V lost 5 bases and J 1 base, leaving 8 bases between the germline ends. The germline CDR1 and CDR2 sequences are SGHTA and FQGNSA. The CDR3 sequence is 13 residues long. The CDR3, as DNA: TGTGCCAGCAGCCTCAGAACGAACACTGAAGCTTTCTTT. It encodes CASSLRTNTEAFF.

In this sample, this clonotype turned up a few times. V is TRBV29-1 and J is TRBJ1-2; D is unresolved. The germline CDR1 and CDR2 sequences are SQVTM and ANQGSEA. This CDR3 has 10 amino acids. V was cut by 2 bases and J by 2 bases, with 0 bases left in between. CDR3 loop: CSVENYGYTF. In nucleotides, the CDR3 is TGCAGCGTTGAAAACTATGGCTACACCTTC.

This clonotype was counted only a few times. The V gene is TRBV11-2, the J gene TRBJ1-3, with D possibly matching TRBD1 (6 bases). There are 14 residues in the CDR3. The V end was cut by 5 bases, the J end by 9 bases, with 17 bases between. CDR1 SGHAT and CDR2 FQNNGV come from the germline V gene. The CDR3 region is CASSSSGRGGTIYF. The CDR3 bases are TGTGCCAGCAGCAGCTCCGGGAGAGGGGGCACCATATATTTT.

This clonotype was picked up a small number of times. V is TRBV7-9 and J is TRBJ2-1, with D possibly being TRBD2 (6 bases). V gave up 0 bases and J gave up 6 bases, with 12 bases separating them. The CDR3 spans 15 residues. The germline CDR1 and CDR2 sequences are SEHNR and FQNEAQ (reference sequence). CDR3 region: CASSLALGLSNEQFF. The CDR3 nucleotides are TGTGCCAGCAGCTTAGCCTTGGGACTCAGCAATGAGCAGTTCTTC.

A note on this clonotype: Germline and junction disagree at one end, which may indicate a read error. The V and J genes are TRBV18 and TRBJ1-2; D is uncertain. The CDR3 totals 13 residues. CDR1 is KGHSH, CDR2 LQKENI, per germline. CDR3 in amino acids: CTSSPTKIDGYTF. The DNA of the CDR3 is TGTACCAGCTCACCTACGAAAATAGATGGCTACACCTTC.

Of note for this clonotype: A much more abundant neighbour one base away suggests this may be a read error. Here the CDR3 omits its conserved ending phenylalanine or tryptophan, so a read error is the likely source. V and J are TRBV10-2 and TRBJ1-5, with D unresolved. Germline CDR1 reads WSHSY; CDR2 reads SAAADI. V was trimmed by 3 bases and J by 2 bases, leaving 5 bases between them. This CDR3 is 13 amino acids long. The CDR3: CASSEFGNQPQHL. CDR3 nucleotide sequence: TGCGCCAGCAGTGAATTTGGCAATCAGCCCCAGCATCTT.

Comment on this clonotype: With a much larger clone just one base away, this may be a read error. The chain joins TRBV28 to TRBJ1-1, with a tentative D call TRBD1 (5 bases). This CDR3 region has 12 residues. CDR1 is MDHEN and CDR2 is SYDVKM in the germline V gene. This chain's CDR3 is CASSLPGTEALF. For the CDR3, the DNA is TGTGCCAGCAGTTTACCGGGGACTGAAGCTCTCTTT.

In this sample, this clonotype turned up a few times. The genes are TRBV29-1 and TRBJ1-2; 7 positions match TRBD1. Germline loops: CDR1 SQVTM, CDR2 ANQGSEA. The J segment lost 7 bases and the V segment lost 1 base, leaving 3 bases of the junction unmatched. This CDR3 spans 12 amino acids. CDR3 bases: TGCAGCGTTGAAGGTCAGGGGGTTGGCTACACCTTC. This codes for CSVEGQGVGYTF.

This clonotype has a handful of counts. The chain recombines TRBV7-9 with TRBJ1-4; D remains unclear. The length of the CDR3 is 15 residues. CDR1 and CDR2 from the germline V gene are SEHNR and FQNEAQ (reference sequence). V lost 1 base, J lost 4 bases, and 10 bases lay in between. In DNA form, the CDR3 reads TGTGCCAGCAGCTTAGATCTGCAGCGTAATGAAAAACTGTTTTTT. It specifies CASSLDLQRNEKLFF.

The table lists this clonotype with a few counts. The chain links TRBV12-3 or TRBV12-4 to TRBJ1-4; D gene ambiguous. The CDR3 sequence is 13 residues long. Trimming took off 1 base at V and 13 bases at J, with 13 bases between the two ends. The CDR3 bases are TGTGCCAGCAGTTTAGGCGTTAACTGGAGACTGTTTTTT. Amino acid sequence: CASSLGVNWRLFF.

Details on this clonotype: Germline is not matched at one junction end, which may reflect a read error. The rearrangement links TRBV6-5 to TRBJ2-1; D may match TRBD1 or TRBD2 (5 bases each). The CDR3 is 14 amino acids. Looked up from germline, CDR1 is MNHEY and CDR2 is SVGAGI. For the CDR3, the DNA is TGTGACAGCAGTTACGGTGGGGACGACAATGAGCAGTTCTTC. This gives the protein CDSSYGGDDNEQFF.

The V call is TRBV9, the J call TRBJ2-7; maybe TRBD1 (5 bases). Trimming took 1 base from V and 6 from J, leaving 11 bases between them. The CDR3 contains 13 residues. Germline CDR1 is SGDLS and CDR2 is YYNGEE. CDR3 residues: CASSVYGAAEQYF. The CDR3 DNA is TGTGCCAGCAGCGTATATGGGGCAGCCGAGCAGTACTTC.